This T cell receptor beta chain comes out of a study of blood T cell repertoires in COVID-19. In terms of age and location, participants ranged from roughly 18 to 100 years and lived in about 25 US areas. Only in-frame clones appear in the TCRdb table, and some are missing; sequencing was by immunoSEQ multiplex PCR. The sample lists about 400,000 clones, roughly 87% seen once, with about 3% in the top ten. This CDR3 region has 11 residues. V lost 7 bases and J 3 bases, leaving 7 bases between the germline ends. Germline V lookup: CDR1 SNHLY, CDR2 FYNNEI. This chain links TRBV2 with TRBJ2-7; D unresolved. The source material was PBMCs or T cells enriched from blood (not recorded which). The receptor was isolated from a woman in her 30s who had recovered from COVID-19. The CDR3 nucleotides are TGTGCCAGCAAGCTTAGCTACGAGCAGTACTTC. Amino acid sequence: CASKLSYEQYF.